This T cell receptor beta chain was obtained from a study of identical twins. A universal primer site arose from template switching, and cDNA bore unique molecular identifiers. TCRdb itself ran the 5' RACE reads through MiXCR, one entry per CDR3 protein. The sample carries fewer than 550,000 distinct CDR3 sequences, about 13% recorded once. V was trimmed by 6 bases and J by 4 bases, leaving 10 bases between them. This CDR3 comprises 13 residues. Germline loops: CDR1 LNHNV, CDR2 YYDKDF (reference sequence). This clonotype was observed a handful of times. The data were also submitted as part of a second study, on yellow fever vaccine responses in identical twins.

This clonotype originated in a woman aged 18-29 years in good health. Material for sequencing was CD4+ T cells sorted from blood. The chain joins TRBV15 to TRBJ2-1; D gene uncertain. Written as DNA, the CDR3 is TGTGCCACCAGAACGGACCGATACAATGAGCAGTTCTTC. Protein: CATRTDRYNEQFF.